The 21 T cell receptor beta chains below come from one sample, sequenced in a study of OX40 agonist ivuxolimab in advanced cancers. Measured with immunoSEQ multiplex PCR; TCRdb has only the in-frame clones, and not every one. The data hold approximately 78,000 clones, with around 90% observed a single time. The specimen comprised CD4+ or CD8+ T cells sorted from blood, sampled in a trial of the OX40 agonist ivuxolimab. The origin of the receptors is an adult with an advanced solid tumor such as melanoma, head and neck, liver or kidney cancer.

V and J are TRBV7-2 and TRBJ2-6; D is undetermined. Trimming removed 0 bases from V and 0 bases from J, with 12 bases in between. The CDR3 contains 18 residues. CDR1 is SGHTA and CDR2 is FQGNSA in the germline V gene. The CDR3 bases are TGTGCCAGCAGCTTAGCAGGCGGTACCCCCTCTGGGGCCAACGTCCTGACTTTC. This sequence encodes CASSLAGGTPSGANVLTF.

The J gene is TRBJ2-7, the V gene TRBV5-1, with 12 bases identical to TRBD1. Per germline, CDR1 SGHRS and CDR2 YFSETQ. CDR3 length: 14 residues. J gave up 6 bases and V 4 bases, and 5 bases lay outside the gene matches. CDR3 nucleotides: TGCGCCAGCAGCGCGGGGACAGGGGGCGTCGAGCAGTACTTC. The encoded protein is CASSAGTGGVEQYF.

This clone was recorded once. The V call is TRBV6-7, the J call TRBJ2-1; 9 bases align to TRBD2. TRBV6-7 has ORF status, its function being uncertain. The CDR3 totals 15 residues. The V and J ends lost 5 bases and 5 bases, in that order; junction bases with no gene match: 7. The CDR3 sequence is CASSLPGLANNEQFF. For the CDR3, the DNA is TGTGCCAGCAGTCTACCGGGACTAGCTAACAATGAGCAGTTCTTC.

This chain joins TRBV2 and TRBJ2-3; TRBD2 matches 9 bases. This CDR3 spans 15 amino acids. Germline V gene sequence: CDR1 SNHLY, CDR2 FYNNEI. V gave up 2 bases and J gave up 3 bases; unmatched junction bases: 3. CDR3 protein: CASSENLAGTDTQYF. DNA for the CDR3: TGTGCCAGCAGTGAAAATCTAGCGGGGACAGATACGCAGTATTTT.

The J gene is TRBJ2-3, the V gene TRBV5-1; either TRBD1 or TRBD2 may supply D (5 bases each). The germline gives CDR1 SGHRS, CDR2 YFSETQ. CDR3 size: 15 residues. The V and J ends lost 4 bases and 3 bases respectively, with 15 bases between them. The CDR3 is CASSGGPSRTDTQYF. In DNA, the CDR3 is TGCGCCAGCAGCGGGGGTCCCTCGAGGACAGATACGCAGTATTTT.

The chain carries TRBV5-6 and TRBJ2-2; TRBD1 might be the D (5 bases). V was pared by 4 bases and J by 1 base, with 17 bases between. Looked up from germline, CDR1 is SGHDT and CDR2 is YYEEEE. This CDR3 has 17 residues. The CDR3 sequence is CASSVGWGSRNTGELFF. The CDR3 nucleotides read TGTGCCAGCAGCGTTGGGTGGGGCAGCAGGAACACCGGGGAGCTGTTTTTT.

The chain is built from TRBV2 and TRBJ1-3; TRBD1 might be the D (6 bases). The CDR3 length is 13 residues. CDR1 and CDR2 from the germline V gene are SNHLY and FYNNEI. V lost 9 bases to trimming and J lost 0 bases, with 9 bases between them. The CDR3 DNA sequence: TGTGCCAGTAAACAGGGCTCTGGAAACACCATATATTTT. Protein product: CASKQGSGNTIYF.

This chain connects TRBV18 to TRBJ1-1; TRBD1 matches at 7 bases. V was pared by 6 bases and J by 4 bases, with 8 bases of the junction left unmatched. Germline V lookup: CDR1 KGHSH, CDR2 LQKENI. This CDR3 contains 14 residues. CDR3 sequence (DNA): TGTGCCAGCTCGCCGACAGGGAGGGTCACTGAAGCTTTCTTT. Encoded protein: CASSPTGRVTEAFF.

V and J are TRBV6-1 and TRBJ1-4, with 7 nucleotides matching TRBD1. Germline lookup yields CDR1 MNHNS and CDR2 SASEGT. V lost 6 bases, J lost 8 bases, and 9 bases stayed unmatched. The CDR3 is 14 residues long. In DNA form, the CDR3 reads TGTGCCAGCAGACAGACAGGGTTGGGAGAAAAACTGTTTTTT. It encodes CASRQTGLGEKLFF.

The chain couples TRBV6-4 to TRBJ2-3; D not certain. V was trimmed by 4 bases and J by 3 bases, leaving 5 bases between them. Germline loops: CDR1 MRHNA, CDR2 SNTAGT. This CDR3 region has 12 residues. CDR3 region: CASSGSTDTQYF. The CDR3 bases are TGTGCCAGCAGTGGCAGTACAGATACGCAGTATTTT.

The gene calls are TRBV28 and TRBJ2-5, with D perhaps matching TRBD1 (6 bases). Trimming cost V 8 bases and J 2 bases, with 18 bases left between them. The CDR3 is 15 residues long. Germline V CDR1 and CDR2: MDHEN, SYDVKM. The CDR3 nucleotides are TGTGCCAGCGGAGACCAGGGGTCATCGCAAGAGACCCAGTACTTC. Protein product: CASGDQGSSQETQYF.

This rearrangement joins TRBV28 to TRBJ2-5, with D tentatively TRBD1 (5 bases). Trimming cost V 3 bases and J 5 bases, with 22 bases left between them. Germline assignment: CDR1 MDHEN and CDR2 SYDVKM. The CDR3 runs to 17 residues. In nucleotides, the CDR3 is TGTGCCAGCAGTTTTTTTAGCAAGGGGATAGTCGATGAGACCCAGTACTTC. Encoded protein: CASSFFSKGIVDETQYF.

V is TRBV30 and J is TRBJ1-1; possible D gene TRBD1, 5 bases. The CDR3 runs to 12 residues. The V gene's germline CDR1 is GTSNPN and CDR2 SVGIG (reference sequence). V was clipped by 2 bases and J by 9 bases, with 13 bases between them. The CDR3 sequence is CAWSTTGTQAFF. CDR3 sequence (DNA): TGTGCCTGGAGTACCACCGGGACCCAAGCTTTCTTT.

This clone is deemed medium-sized. The chain recombines TRBV19 with TRBJ2-5; 12 bases are shared with TRBD2. The CDR3 loop spans 13 amino acids. Germline trimming cut 9 bases from V and 8 bases from J; bases unmatched to any gene: 7. Looked up from germline, CDR1 is LNHDA and CDR2 is SQIVND (reference sequence). CDR3 amino acids: CASRLAGANTQYF. The DNA for the CDR3 is TGTGCCAGCCGACTAGCGGGGGCCAACACCCAGTACTTC.

V is TRBV11-3 and J is TRBJ2-1; 7 bases agree with TRBD1. Losses at the gene ends were 3 bases for V and 4 bases for J; bases not matched to a gene: 6. CDR3 size: 15 residues. Germline CDR1 and CDR2: SGHNT and YENEEA. The CDR3, as DNA: TGTGCCAGCAGCTTCAACCCGGGACAGTACAATGAGCAGTTCTTC. Translating gives CASSFNPGQYNEQFF.

This chain uses TRBV6-1 with TRBJ1-6; 11 positions agree with TRBD1. The CDR3 contains 16 residues. V lost 2 bases and J lost 5; bases outside the gene matches: 2. Germline CDR1 MNHNS, CDR2 SASEGT. The DNA of the CDR3 is TGTGCCAGCAGTGAAAGGGACAGGGGGGATAATTCACCCCTCCACTTT. Translated, it gives CASSERDRGDNSPLHF.

V and J are TRBV7-9 and TRBJ2-7; no definite D call. Trimming pared 10 bases from V and 5 bases from J, leaving 18 bases between. The CDR3 totals 13 residues. Germline V CDR1 and CDR2: SEHNR, FQNEAQ (reference sequence). The CDR3 region is CAIQSHGVHEQYF. The DNA of the CDR3 is TGTGCCATCCAAAGTCATGGGGTCCACGAGCAGTACTTC.

A few counts support this clone. This chain links TRBV4-1 with TRBJ2-1, with TRBD2 matching 10 bases. This CDR3 spans 16 amino acids. In germline, CDR1 is MGHRA, CDR2 YSYEKL. After removal of 0 bases from V and 10 bases from J, the junction contained 9 bases not matched to a gene. CDR3 protein: CASSQDPSGGVGEQFF. The DNA for the CDR3 is TGCGCCAGCAGCCAAGATCCCAGCGGGGGGGTGGGCGAGCAGTTCTTC.

This chain uses TRBV7-9 with TRBJ1-3; tentatively, D is TRBD1 (6 bases). Germline V gives CDR1 SEHNR, CDR2 FQNEAQ (reference sequence). Trimming took 9 bases from V and 4 from J, leaving 10 bases between them. The CDR3 totals 12 residues. The CDR3 region is CASLGQGNTIYF. The CDR3 bases are TGTGCCAGTCTAGGACAGGGAAACACCATATATTTT.

The chain employs TRBV6-6 and TRBJ1-4, with 11 bases matching TRBD1. V dropped 5 bases and J dropped 0; count of bases not matched to a gene: 2. From germline, CDR1 is MNHNY and CDR2 SVGAGI (reference sequence). The CDR3 loop spans 16 amino acids. CDR3 in DNA: TGTGCCAGCAGTCGGGGACAGGGGGCAACTAATGAAAAACTGTTTTTT. Translation gives CASSRGQGATNEKLFF.

V is TRBV28 and J is TRBJ2-1; 10 bases are shared with TRBD2. This CDR3 region has 16 residues. The germline V gene has CDR1 MDHEN and CDR2 SYDVKM. V lost 4 bases to trimming and J lost 3 bases; unmatched junction nucleotides: 6. The CDR3 region is CASSSPGTSDYNEQFF. The CDR3 nucleotides are TGTGCCAGCAGTTCACCCGGGACTAGCGACTACAATGAGCAGTTCTTC.